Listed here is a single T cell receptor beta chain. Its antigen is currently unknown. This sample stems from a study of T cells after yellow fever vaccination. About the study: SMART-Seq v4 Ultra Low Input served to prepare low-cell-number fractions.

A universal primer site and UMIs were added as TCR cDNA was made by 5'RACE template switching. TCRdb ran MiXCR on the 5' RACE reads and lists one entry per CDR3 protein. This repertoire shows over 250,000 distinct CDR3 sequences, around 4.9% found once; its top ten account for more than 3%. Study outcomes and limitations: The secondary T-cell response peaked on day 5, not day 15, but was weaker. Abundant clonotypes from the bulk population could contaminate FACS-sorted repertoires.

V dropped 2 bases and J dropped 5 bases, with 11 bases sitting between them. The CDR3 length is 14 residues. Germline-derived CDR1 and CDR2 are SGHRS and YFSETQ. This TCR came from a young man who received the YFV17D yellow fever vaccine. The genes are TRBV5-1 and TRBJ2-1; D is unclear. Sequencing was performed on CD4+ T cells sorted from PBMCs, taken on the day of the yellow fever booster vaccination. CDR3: CASSLSPNDNEQFF. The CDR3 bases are TGCGCCAGCAGCTTATCTCCCAACGACAATGAGCAGTTCTTC.